The 27 T cell receptor beta chains below come from one sample, sequenced in a study of technical replicates of blood from a handful of donors. Measured with immunoSEQ multiplex PCR; TCRdb has only the in-frame clones, and not every one. The sample includes tens of thousands of clones, 90% to 98% of them seen just once. Sequenced sample: T cells isolated from PBMCs. The source of these receptors is a human donor in good health.

DNA for the CDR3: TGTGCCAGCAGCCTTCGGGGAGGAAACACCATATATTTT. Translated: CASSLRGGNTIYF. The chain recombines TRBV5-4 with TRBJ1-3; D gene uncertain. Trimming left V 4 bases short and J 4 bases short, with 9 bases between. Germline V gives CDR1 SGHNT, CDR2 YYREEE (reference sequence). This CDR3 spans 13 amino acids.

The chain carries TRBV7-8 and TRBJ2-1, with TRBD2 matching over 8 bases. Germline lookup yields CDR1 SGHVS and CDR2 FQNEAQ. The CDR3 loop spans 16 amino acids. V shed 5 bases and J 7 bases; nucleotides not matched to a gene: 13. The CDR3 sequence is CASSQGAGTSDNEQFF. The CDR3 bases are TGTGCCAGCAGCCAGGGTGCCGGGACTAGTGATAATGAGCAGTTCTTC.

The genes are TRBV11-2 and TRBJ2-1, with D possibly being TRBD2 (5 bases). Germline V gene sequence: CDR1 SGHAT, CDR2 FQNNGV. The CDR3 is made up of 13 amino acids. The ends were cut back, 1 base at V and 7 bases at J, with 8 bases in the middle. In nucleotides, the CDR3 is TGTGCCAGCAGCTTAGGAGGGTCTAATGAGCAGTTCTTC. Protein product: CASSLGGSNEQFF.

The chain is built from TRBV11-3 and TRBJ1-3; D gene ambiguous. This CDR3 is built from 11 residues. Germline V CDR1 and CDR2: SGHNT, YENEEA. Trimming removed 5 bases at V and 11 bases at J, with 10 bases between. CDR3 sequence reads: CASSRGEAIYF. DNA of the CDR3: TGTGCCAGCAGCCGAGGAGAAGCCATATATTTT. The variable domain in full, with the rest retrieved from reference TRBV11-3 and TRBJ1-3, is EAGVVQSPRYKIIEKKQPVAFWCNPISGHNTLYWYLQNLGQGPELLIRYENEEAVDDSQLPKDRFSAERLKGVDSTLKIQPAELGDSAVYLCASSRGEAIYFGEGSWLTVV.

The chain recombines TRBV6-1 with TRBJ1-3, with D possibly being TRBD1 (6 bases). Germline V gene sequence: CDR1 MNHNS, CDR2 SASEGT. V lost 3 bases, J lost 0 bases, and 18 bases lay in between. The CDR3 contains 18 residues. This chain's CDR3 is CASSEKPDSLSSGNTIYF. DNA of the CDR3: TGTGCCAGCAGTGAGAAGCCGGACAGCCTAAGCTCTGGAAACACCATATATTTT.

A note on this clone: Mismatch with germline at one junction end may stem from a read error. The chain has TRBV28 and TRBJ1-2; no definite D call. This CDR3 is built from 11 residues. Per germline, CDR1 MDHEN and CDR2 SYDVKM. The CDR3 loop reads CASRFGDGYTF. CDR3 DNA: TGTGCCAGCCGTTTCGGGGATGGCTACACCTTC.

The CDR3 DNA follows: TGTGCCAGCAGTAAAAGGGAGGGACTTGGTGAAAAACTGTTTTTT. Translated: CASSKREGLGEKLFF. This chain links TRBV6-1 with TRBJ1-4; D is possibly TRBD1 (5 bases). V lost 5 bases and J lost 7, with 17 bases in between. The CDR3 is made up of 15 amino acids. Germline V gene lookup returns CDR1 MNHNS and CDR2 SASEGT.

The rearrangement joins TRBV11-2 to TRBJ1-2; possible D gene TRBD1, 5 bases. The CDR3 is made up of 18 amino acids. Trimming removed 2 bases at V and 5 bases at J, with 24 bases between. Germline V gene sequence: CDR1 SGHAT, CDR2 FQNNGV. The CDR3 is CASSLTRAPDTKGYGYTF. The CDR3 nucleotides read TGTGCCAGCAGCTTAACGCGCGCACCGGACACCAAAGGGTATGGCTACACCTTC.

J is TRBJ2-2 and V is TRBV6-5, with D hard to call. V lost 10 bases and J lost 3, with 12 bases in between. Per the germline V gene, CDR1 is MNHEY and CDR2 is SVGAGI. The CDR3 contains 13 residues. CDR3 coding DNA: TGTGCCACCCTGGCCGTTTACACCGGGGAGCTGTTTTTT. Amino acid sequence: CATLAVYTGELFF.

CDR3 region: CASSLASGSITGELFF. DNA for the CDR3: TGTGCCAGCAGCTTAGCTAGCGGGAGTATCACCGGGGAGCTGTTTTTT. The rearrangement joins TRBV7-9 to TRBJ2-2, with 9 bases identical to TRBD2. Germline assignment: CDR1 SEHNR and CDR2 FQNEAQ (reference sequence). With 0 bases clipped from V and 4 bases from J, the junction kept 3 bases outside the gene matches. The CDR3 runs 16 residues.

The chain has TRBV11-2 and TRBJ2-2, with D perhaps matching TRBD1 (7 bases). The length of the CDR3 is 17 residues. Trimming cost V 1 base and J 1 base, with 13 bases left between them. Germline V lookup: CDR1 SGHAT, CDR2 FQNNGV. CDR3 protein: CASSLGGGTVNTGELFF. CDR3 coding DNA: TGTGCCAGCAGCTTAGGTGGCGGGACAGTGAACACCGGGGAGCTGTTTTTT.

This chain joins TRBV5-1 and TRBJ2-3, with a possible D match to TRBD2 (6 bases). V was shortened by 4 bases and J by 2 bases, with 14 bases between the two germline ends. Germline assignment: CDR1 SGHRS and CDR2 YFSETQ. This CDR3 contains 15 residues. For the CDR3, the DNA is TGCGCCAGCAGCGCGAGGGGACTTAACACAGATACGCAGTATTTT. Residues: CASSARGLNTDTQYF.

The gene calls are TRBV6-5 and TRBJ1-1; no reliable D call. The CDR3 covers 12 residues. The germline CDR1 and CDR2 sequences are MNHEY and SVGAGI. Trimming removed 4 bases at V and 4 bases at J, with 7 bases between. The CDR3 spells CASSSGSTEAFF. CDR3 nucleotides: TGTGCCAGCAGTTCGGGATCCACTGAAGCTTTCTTT.

The chain uses TRBV4-1 and TRBJ2-1; D is undetermined. V lost 1 base, J lost 6 bases, and 10 bases lay in between. CDR3 size: 14 residues. Germline V gene data show CDR1 as MGHRA and CDR2 as YSYEKL. The CDR3 nucleotides read TGCGCCAGCAGCCAAGCCCGAATCGGCAATGAGCAGTTCTTC. Protein product: CASSQARIGNEQFF.

V gene TRBV5-1 combines with J gene TRBJ1-2; D uncertain. V was trimmed by 3 bases and J by 0 bases, leaving 6 bases between them. The germline V gene has CDR1 SGHRS and CDR2 YFSETQ. The CDR3 totals 13 residues. The CDR3 DNA reads as TGCGCCAGCAGCTCCGACACTAACTATGGCTACACCTTC. Translating it yields CASSSDTNYGYTF.

The chain joins TRBV5-6 to TRBJ2-2, with 13 bases aligning to TRBD2. CDR3 length: 17 amino acids. Germline assignment: CDR1 SGHDT and CDR2 YYEEEE. With 4 bases clipped from V and 5 bases from J, the junction kept 8 bases outside the gene matches. The CDR3 region has the DNA TGTGCCAGCAGCCGAGGACTAGCGGGAGCGGTAACCGGGGAGCTGTTTTTT. As protein: CASSRGLAGAVTGELFF.

The V call is TRBV2, the J call TRBJ1-6; D perhaps matches TRBD1 (5 bases). This CDR3 has 19 amino acids. Trimming pared 0 bases from V and 5 bases from J, leaving 20 bases between. The germline V gene encodes CDR1 SNHLY and CDR2 FYNNEI. The CDR3 loop is CASSEAGGGAVGNNSPLHF. The CDR3 DNA reads as TGTGCCAGCAGTGAAGCGGGGGGTGGGGCAGTCGGAAATAATTCACCCCTCCACTTT. The full variable domain, in which reference TRBV2 and TRBJ1-6 provide the parts outside the CDR3, is EPEVTQTPSHQVTQMGQEVILRCVPISNHLYFYWYRQILGQKVEFLVSFYNNEISEKSEIFDDQFSVERPDGSNFTLKIRSTKLEDSAMYFCASSEAGGGAVGNNSPLHFGNGTRLTVT.

This chain links TRBV4-1 with TRBJ2-1; a possible D gene is TRBD1 (6 bases). The CDR3 is 19 amino acids. The germline CDR1 and CDR2 sequences are MGHRA and YSYEKL. Trimming took off 0 bases at V and 0 bases at J, with 18 bases between the two ends. The CDR3 DNA is TGCGCCAGCAGCCAAGATCCTGCTGACAGGTTACTCTCCTACAATGAGCAGTTCTTC. This codes for CASSQDPADRLLSYNEQFF.

J is TRBJ2-3 and V is TRBV10-1; a weak D match, TRBD2 (5 bases). This CDR3 is 17 amino acids long. V shed 4 bases and J shed 6 bases, with 23 bases lying between them. CDR1 and CDR2 from the germline V gene are WNHNN and SYGVQD (reference sequence). DNA of the CDR3: TGCGCCAGCAGTGGGACTTCAGAGACATCGGTTTTGGATACGCAGTATTTT. Residues: CASSGTSETSVLDTQYF.

The CDR3 nucleotides read TGCGCCAGCAGCCAAGTTGCGCACAACTATGGCTACACCTTC. Translating gives CASSQVAHNYGYTF. This chain links TRBV4-1 with TRBJ1-2; D remains unclear. Germline CDR1 MGHRA, CDR2 YSYEKL. V was pared by 1 base and J by 2 bases, with 8 bases between. The CDR3 consists of 14 residues.

The chain recombines TRBV1 with TRBJ2-1; the DNA was not used to check the table's D call, TRBD2. TRBV1 is annotated as a pseudogene. CDR3 length equals 19 residues. This CDR3 reads CTSSPTMTTGGGATHEQFF. The CDR3 DNA follows: TGCACCAGCAGCCCCACAATGACCACCGGCGGGGGGGCCACACATGAGCAGTTCTTC.

This clone occurred once. CDR3 residues: CASSEATRTGKNIQYF. The CDR3 DNA reads as TGTGCCAGCAGTGAAGCGACCAGGACGGGGAAAAACATTCAGTACTTC. The chain recombines TRBV6-1 with TRBJ2-4, with a tentative D call TRBD2 (5 bases). CDR3 length: 16 amino acids. Trimming took 0 bases from V and 4 from J, leaving 13 bases between them. From germline, CDR1 is MNHNS and CDR2 SASEGT.

CDR3 loop: CSVSRTGGTGYTF. The CDR3 DNA reads TGCAGCGTGTCCAGGACAGGGGGCACTGGCTACACCTTC. The V and J genes are TRBV29-1 and TRBJ1-2; 11 nucleotides agree with TRBD1. The CDR3 spans 13 residues. In germline, CDR1 is SQVTM, CDR2 ANQGSEA. V lost 6 bases and J lost 7; bases outside the gene matches: 7.

Remarks on this clone: Other nucleotide sequences in the sample specify the same CDR3. The rearrangement joins TRBV15 to TRBJ1-5, with no clear D. The CDR3 runs to 13 residues. CDR1 and CDR2 (germline): LNHNV, YYDKDF (reference sequence). The V and J ends lost 3 bases and 7 bases respectively, with 10 bases between them. The CDR3 here is CATSSYLNQPQHF. For the CDR3, the DNA is TGTGCCACCAGCAGCTATCTCAACCAGCCCCAGCATTTT.

The gene calls are TRBV7-6 and TRBJ2-3; TRBD2 agrees at 8 bases. This CDR3 spans 17 amino acids. Germline CDR1 and CDR2: SGHVS and FNYEAQ. V trimming: 4 bases; J trimming: 0 bases; junction bases outside the gene matches: 9. The CDR3 bases are TGTGCCAGCAGCTCCACCGTCTCTAGCGGGAGCACAGATACGCAGTATTTT. This gives the protein CASSSTVSSGSTDTQYF.

V and J are TRBV25-1 and TRBJ2-1, with D maybe TRBD2 (5 bases). CDR1 and CDR2 from the germline V gene are MGHDK and SYGVNS. The V and J ends lost 0 bases and 9 bases respectively, with 18 bases between them. The CDR3 length is 16 residues. This CDR3 is CASSEYGWELRFEQFF. For the CDR3, the DNA is TGTGCCAGCAGTGAATATGGGTGGGAGTTAAGATTTGAGCAGTTCTTC.

V is TRBV5-1 and J is TRBJ2-3, with D maybe TRBD2 (5 bases). The V end lost 0 bases, the J end lost 6 bases, and 8 bases lay between the germline ends. The V gene's germline CDR1 is SGHRS and CDR2 YFSETQ. CDR3 size: 13 residues. CDR3 residues: CASSLEADDTQYF. Here the CDR3 DNA reads TGCGCCAGCAGCTTGGAAGCGGATGATACGCAGTATTTT.